Shown below are 26 T cell receptor beta chains from a single sample sequenced in a study of T cells in tumors after PD-1 blockade. TCRdb's copy holds only in-frame clones and misses some; the assay was immunoSEQ multiplex PCR. The repertoire holds roughly 33,000 clones, with 78% as singletons. Sequenced here: PBMCs, sampled before anti-PD-1 treatment. These receptors originate from a human donor with basal cell carcinoma.

The J gene is TRBJ1-5, the V gene TRBV19; no clear D gene. This CDR3 has 14 residues. Germline V CDR1 and CDR2: LNHDA, SQIVND (reference sequence). Between the trimmed V and J ends, which lost 8 bases and 0 bases, there was a span of 11 bases. CDR3 region: CASAFGNSNQPQHF. DNA of the CDR3: TGTGCCAGTGCGTTCGGGAATAGCAATCAGCCCCAGCATTTT. Based on the CDR3 plus reference TRBV19 and TRBJ1-5, the full variable domain is DGGITQSPKYLFRKEGQNVTLSCEQNLNHDAMYWYRQDPGQGLRLIYYSQIVNDFQKGDIAEGYSVSREKKESFPLTVTSAQKNPTAFYLCASAFGNSNQPQHFGDGTRLSIL.

This chain uses TRBV2 with TRBJ1-6, with 11 bases matching TRBD1. The CDR3 consists of 16 residues. Trimming took 6 bases from V and 5 from J; bases not matched to a gene: 6. The germline V gene has CDR1 SNHLY and CDR2 FYNNEI. The CDR3 is CASRGGTGGHNSPLHF. Written as DNA, the CDR3 is TGTGCCAGCAGGGGTGGGACAGGGGGACATAATTCACCCCTCCACTTT.

J is TRBJ2-1 and V is TRBV2; perhaps TRBD2 as D (6 bases). The CDR3 totals 14 residues. The germline V gene encodes CDR1 SNHLY and CDR2 FYNNEI. V was pared by 7 bases and J by 0 bases, with 10 bases between. The CDR3 loop reads CASTAGSSYNEQFF. As DNA, the CDR3 is TGTGCCAGCACGGCGGGGAGCTCCTACAATGAGCAGTTCTTC.

The rearrangement uses TRBV5-4 and TRBJ2-3; 8 positions match TRBD2. The CDR3 is 18 amino acids. CDR1 is SGHNT and CDR2 is YYREEE in the germline V gene (reference sequence). After removal of 2 bases from V and 3 bases from J, the junction contained 14 bases not matched to a gene. The CDR3 sequence: CASSFLRYPGGGTDTQYF. In DNA form, the CDR3 reads TGTGCCAGCAGCTTTCTCCGCTATCCGGGGGGGGGAACAGATACGCAGTATTTT.

The V call is TRBV27, the J call TRBJ2-7, with D uncertain. CDR1 MNHEY and CDR2 SMNVEV come from the germline V gene (reference sequence). V lost 8 bases and J 6 bases, leaving 17 bases between the germline ends. This CDR3 contains 13 residues. CDR3 coding DNA: TGTGCCAGCGGGTACCTTAGGCGCTCCGAGCAGTACTTC. It encodes CASGYLRRSEQYF.

The chain carries TRBV20-1 and TRBJ2-1; 15 bases map to TRBD2. The germline V gene encodes CDR1 DFQATT and CDR2 SNEGSKA (reference sequence). The CDR3 extends over 15 amino acids. V dropped 5 bases and J dropped 7; count of bases not matched to a gene: 6. The CDR3 is CSARAGTSGRNEQFF. In DNA form, the CDR3 reads TGCAGTGCTCGTGCCGGGACTAGCGGGAGGAATGAGCAGTTCTTC.

This chain connects TRBV27 to TRBJ1-2; 12 bases are a match to TRBD1. The ends lost 4 bases at V and 0 bases at J; junction bases unmatched: 12. Per germline, CDR1 MNHEY and CDR2 SMNVEV (reference sequence). The CDR3 is made up of 19 amino acids. CDR3 protein: CASSSPSPGQGATNYGYTF. In DNA form, the CDR3 reads TGTGCCAGCAGTTCCCCATCCCCGGGACAGGGGGCGACTAACTATGGCTACACCTTC.

The chain carries TRBV18 and TRBJ1-2; weak D call: TRBD1 (6 bases). The CDR3 covers 15 residues. Trimming took off 2 bases at V and 2 bases at J, with 12 bases between the two ends. CDR1 KGHSH and CDR2 LQKENI come from the germline V gene. This CDR3 is CASSPMKGENYGYTF. DNA of the CDR3: TGTGCCAGCTCACCAATGAAGGGGGAGAACTATGGCTACACCTTC.

The chain joins TRBV5-1 to TRBJ2-7; 9 bases fit TRBD1. From germline, CDR1 is SGHRS and CDR2 YFSETQ. V shed 3 bases and J 1 base; nucleotides not matched to a gene: 5. The CDR3 has 15 residues. CDR3 loop: CASSSGTGLSYEQYF. The CDR3 coding sequence is TGCGCCAGCAGCTCCGGGACAGGGCTATCCTACGAGCAGTACTTC.

The rearrangement links TRBV9 to TRBJ2-2; 8 bases are shared with TRBD2. V shed 10 bases, J shed 2 bases, and the junction held 7 bases outside the gene matches. Germline V gene lookup returns CDR1 SGDLS and CDR2 YYNGEE. This CDR3 has 14 amino acids. The CDR3 nucleotides are TGTGCCGGATCGGGAGGGACAAACACCGGGGAGCTGTTTTTT. It codes for CAGSGGTNTGELFF.

The V gene is TRBV6-5, the J gene TRBJ2-3, with D possibly TRBD2 on 6 matching bases. The CDR3 runs to 16 residues. Looked up from germline, CDR1 is MNHEY and CDR2 is SVGAGI. Trimming stripped 0 bases from V and 0 bases from J, with 10 bases between. The CDR3 sequence is CASSYSRDSSTDTQYF. The CDR3 nucleotides read TGTGCCAGCAGTTACTCTCGGGACTCTAGCACAGATACGCAGTATTTT.

This clone was found a few times. The V and J genes are TRBV28 and TRBJ1-1; no reliable D call. Germline-derived CDR1 and CDR2 are MDHEN and SYDVKM. The V gene lost 1 base and the J gene lost 9 bases, with 15 bases spanning the gap. The CDR3 loop spans 14 amino acids. CDR3 residues: CASSLSPALAQAFF. CDR3 sequence (DNA): TGTGCCAGCAGTTTATCCCCCGCCCTCGCACAAGCTTTCTTT.

The gene calls are TRBV27 and TRBJ2-1; no firm D call. V dropped 0 bases and J dropped 4 bases, with 4 bases sitting between them. The length of the CDR3 is 13 residues. Germline V gene lookup returns CDR1 MNHEY and CDR2 SMNVEV (reference sequence). In nucleotides, the CDR3 is TGTGCCAGCAGTTTATCCAATTACAATGAGCAGTTCTTC. This encodes CASSLSNYNEQFF.

The chain recombines TRBV7-8 with TRBJ2-7; 13 positions agree with TRBD2. The length of the CDR3 is 16 residues. V dropped 3 bases and J dropped 7; count of bases not matched to a gene: 9. The germline V gene encodes CDR1 SGHVS and CDR2 FQNEAQ. For the CDR3, the DNA is TGTGCCAGCAGCTTCCCACTAGCGGGGGGGCGTTATGAGCAGTACTTC. Residues: CASSFPLAGGRYEQYF.

V gene TRBV28 combines with J gene TRBJ1-2, with D unclear. V was clipped by 8 bases and J by 8 bases, with 18 bases between them. The CDR3 contains 13 residues. Germline CDR1 reads MDHEN; CDR2 reads SYDVKM. This CDR3 reads CASGTRQAKGYTF. Written as DNA, the CDR3 is TGTGCCAGCGGCACCCGCCAGGCGAAAGGCTACACCTTC.

The chain uses TRBV15 and TRBJ2-7; 8 bases fit TRBD1. The germline V gene has CDR1 LNHNV and CDR2 YYDKDF (reference sequence). CDR3 length: 17 amino acids. V dropped 1 base and J dropped 5; count of bases not matched to a gene: 13. This CDR3 is CATSRGGARAGGNEQYF. In DNA, the CDR3 is TGTGCCACCAGCAGAGGGGGTGCTCGAGCAGGGGGCAACGAGCAGTACTTC.

This chain connects TRBV9 to TRBJ2-3; 7 nucleotides line up with TRBD2. The germline V gene encodes CDR1 SGDLS and CDR2 YYNGEE. Trimming removed 2 bases from V and 0 bases from J; junction bases left unmatched: 6. CDR3 length: 16 amino acids. CDR3 in amino acids: CASSVRTSASTDTQYF. The CDR3 DNA reads TGTGCCAGCAGCGTCAGGACTAGTGCGAGCACAGATACGCAGTATTTT.

The rearrangement joins TRBV5-1 to TRBJ2-1; TRBD1 matches 8 bases. The CDR3 is 16 amino acids. J lost 7 bases, V lost 0 bases, and 9 bases had no gene match. The germline V gene has CDR1 SGHRS and CDR2 YFSETQ. The CDR3 loop is CASSLATGVGGNEQFF. In nucleotides, the CDR3 is TGCGCCAGCAGCTTGGCGACAGGGGTTGGCGGGAATGAGCAGTTCTTC. Filled out from reference TRBV5-1 and TRBJ2-1, the complete variable domain reads KAGVTQTPRYLIKTRGQQVTLSCSPISGHRSVSWYQQTPGQGLQFLFEYFSETQRNKGNFPGRFSGRQFSNSRSEMNVSTLELGDSALYLCASSLATGVGGNEQFFGPGTRLTVL.

The chain employs TRBV19 and TRBJ1-2, with D possibly TRBD1 on 5 matching bases. V was shortened by 0 bases and J by 5 bases, with 13 bases between the two germline ends. CDR3 size: 15 residues. Germline CDR1 is LNHDA and CDR2 is SQIVND (reference sequence). The CDR3 coding sequence is TGTGCCAGTAGTATAGAGGCTCAGGGCTCTTATGGCTACACCTTC. Its translation is CASSIEAQGSYGYTF.

The V call is TRBV11-3, the J call TRBJ1-2; D unclear. This CDR3 spans 13 amino acids. V shed 0 bases and J shed 8 bases, with 10 bases lying between them. Germline lookup yields CDR1 SGHNT and CDR2 YENEEA. CDR3 protein: CASSLDRVGGYTF. The CDR3 DNA is TGTGCCAGCAGCTTAGATCGGGTCGGCGGCTACACCTTC.

The chain uses TRBV19 and TRBJ1-1; TRBD1 matches 9 bases. CDR3 length equals 16 residues. Per the germline V gene, CDR1 is LNHDA and CDR2 is SQIVND (reference sequence). V shed 3 bases, J shed 4 bases, and the junction held 9 bases outside the gene matches. CDR3 coding DNA: TGTGCCAGTAGTATGGGGACAGGGCAGGGGGTCACTGAAGCTTTCTTT. Translating it yields CASSMGTGQGVTEAFF.

This clone has just one count. The chain uses TRBV5-1 and TRBJ2-2; D is possibly TRBD1 or TRBD2 (5 bases each). Germline V gene data show CDR1 as SGHRS and CDR2 as YFSETQ. The V gene lost 3 bases and the J gene lost 7 bases, with 13 bases spanning the gap. The CDR3 covers 14 residues. CDR3 protein: CASSSGPGSGELFF. The CDR3 DNA is TGCGCCAGCAGCTCGGGACCGGGGAGCGGGGAGCTGTTTTTT. Drawing the rest from reference TRBV5-1 and TRBJ2-2, the complete variable domain is KAGVTQTPRYLIKTRGQQVTLSCSPISGHRSVSWYQQTPGQGLQFLFEYFSETQRNKGNFPGRFSGRQFSNSRSEMNVSTLELGDSALYLCASSSGPGSGELFFGEGSRLTVL.

The rearrangement links TRBV5-4 to TRBJ2-3, with 9 bases aligning to TRBD2. The CDR3 has 16 amino acids. Germline V lookup: CDR1 SGHNT, CDR2 YYREEE (reference sequence). Losses at the gene ends were 3 bases for V and 5 bases for J; bases not matched to a gene: 10. CDR3 coding DNA: TGTGCCAGCAGCTCAATAGCGGGGGCCTCCGGAGATACGCAGTATTTT. Its translation is CASSSIAGASGDTQYF.

The chain is built from TRBV5-5 and TRBJ2-3; 7 nucleotides align to TRBD2. The CDR3 runs 14 residues. Losses at the gene ends were 3 bases for V and 7 bases for J; bases not matched to a gene: 8. Germline loops: CDR1 SGHKS, CDR2 YYEKEE (reference sequence). The CDR3: CASSSPTSEHTQYF. The CDR3 nucleotides read TGTGCCAGCAGCTCCCCCACTAGCGAGCATACGCAGTATTTT.

The chain combines TRBV2 with TRBJ1-3; D is unclear. Germline V gene sequence: CDR1 SNHLY, CDR2 FYNNEI. CDR3 length: 13 amino acids. V was clipped by 4 bases and J by 3 bases, with 7 bases between them. The CDR3 loop is CASSGGDGNTIYF. The CDR3 DNA is TGTGCCAGCAGTGGGGGTGATGGAAACACCATATATTTT.

There are a few counts of this clone. The chain joins TRBV19 to TRBJ1-2; 10 bases map to TRBD1. The CDR3 length is 15 residues. Germline-derived CDR1 and CDR2 are LNHDA and SQIVND (reference sequence). V was clipped by 3 bases and J by 4 bases; unmatched bases: 5. CDR3 DNA sequence: TGTGCCAGTAGTATGGGGGACAGGGGAATCTATGGCTACACCTTC. The encoded protein is CASSMGDRGIYGYTF.